These T cell receptor beta chains were read from a single sample in a study of blood T cell repertoires in COVID-19. The data were produced by immunoSEQ multiplex PCR, yet TCRdb's version contains in-frame clones alone and is incomplete. The sample carries roughly 330,000 clones, around 90% recorded once. Sequencing input: peripheral blood. The receptors stem from a man under 40 with COVID-19, enrolled during active disease. Each CDR3 is given with its conserved first and last residue. Each record gives: clone size, J gene, D gene, V gene, CDR3 DNA, CDR3 protein. The D gene is left open where the match is weak. A row's size may be missing; if present it is once, few, many or a size class.

abundance: few; j_gene: TRBJ2-1; d_gene: TRBD2; v_gene: TRBV27; CDR3nt: TGTGCCAGCAGTTTAGTCCCTAGAGCGGGGGGAGAGGACAATGAGCAGTTCTTC; CDR3aa: CASSLVPRAGGEDNEQFF
abundance: few; j_gene: TRBJ2-2; d_gene: NA; v_gene: TRBV28; CDR3nt: TGTGCCAGCAGTTCCCCTGACAGTAGGCACACCGGGGAGCTGTTTTTT; CDR3aa: CASSSPDSRHTGELFF
abundance: NA; j_gene: TRBJ2-3; d_gene: TRBD2; v_gene: TRBV18; CDR3nt: TGTGCCAGCTCACCCACTAGCGGGAGTGTCACAGATACGCAGTATTTT; CDR3aa: CASSPTSGSVTDTQYF
abundance: NA; j_gene: TRBJ2-5; d_gene: NA; v_gene: TRBV7-3; CDR3nt: TGTGCCAGCAGCTTAACTACCCCAGGATCCCAGTACTTC; CDR3aa: CASSLTTPGSQYF
abundance: once; j_gene: TRBJ1-2; d_gene: TRBD1; v_gene: TRBV5-4; CDR3nt: TGTGCCAGCAGCTTCCCCCCTACAGGGGGCGGTGACTATGGCTACACCTTC; CDR3aa: CASSFPPTGGGDYGYTF
abundance: NA; j_gene: TRBJ2-4; d_gene: NA; v_gene: TRBV27; CDR3nt: TGTGCCAGCAGTAAATCGACGGAGACTATAGCCAAAAACATTCAGTACTTC; CDR3aa: CASSKSTETIAKNIQYF
abundance: NA; j_gene: TRBJ1-1; d_gene: NA; v_gene: TRBV4-3; CDR3nt: TGCGCCAGCAGTTCGACCGACAGACCGAACACTGAAGCTTTCTTT; CDR3aa: CASSSTDRPNTEAFF
abundance: NA; j_gene: TRBJ1-1; d_gene: NA; v_gene: TRBV5-5; CDR3nt: TGTGCCAGCAGCTTGGAGGCACGACTCACTGAAGCTTTCTTT; CDR3aa: CASSLEARLTEAFF
abundance: NA; j_gene: TRBJ1-4; d_gene: NA; v_gene: TRBV21-1; CDR3nt: NA; CDR3aa: CASSKEVGTGILTAEKLFF
abundance: NA; j_gene: TRBJ2-3; d_gene: TRBD1; v_gene: TRBV19; CDR3nt: TGTGCCAGCTTAGGACAGGGGGGCACAGATACGCAGTATTTT; CDR3aa: CASLGQGGTDTQYF
abundance: NA; j_gene: TRBJ1-1; d_gene: TRBD1; v_gene: TRBV6-4; CDR3nt: TGTGCCAGCAAGGGACAGGACACTGAAGCTTTCTTT; CDR3aa: CASKGQDTEAFF
abundance: NA; j_gene: TRBJ1-2; d_gene: NA; v_gene: TRBV4-1; CDR3nt: TGCGCCAGCAGCCGGGGGATCGGACAGACTCCGAACTATGGCTACACCTTC; CDR3aa: CASSRGIGQTPNYGYTF
abundance: NA; j_gene: TRBJ2-2; d_gene: TRBD2; v_gene: TRBV18; CDR3nt: TGTGCCAGCTCCCTCGGGGGGGGACCGAACACCGGGGAGCTGTTTTTT; CDR3aa: CASSLGGGPNTGELFF
abundance: NA; j_gene: TRBJ2-2; d_gene: TRBD2; v_gene: TRBV19; CDR3nt: TGTGCCAGTAGTACAACTAGCGGGGGTTACACCGGGGAGCTGTTTTTT; CDR3aa: CASSTTSGGYTGELFF
abundance: NA; j_gene: TRBJ2-2; d_gene: TRBD1; v_gene: TRBV30; CDR3nt: TGTGCCTGGAGTGTACGGCGACACTCAGGGGGCACCGGGGAGCTGTTTTTT; CDR3aa: CAWSVRRHSGGTGELFF
abundance: NA; j_gene: TRBJ2-7; d_gene: TRBD1; v_gene: TRBV19; CDR3nt: TGTGCCAGTAGTCCCGGACAGGGACGCTACGAGCAGTACTTC; CDR3aa: CASSPGQGRYEQYF
abundance: NA; j_gene: TRBJ2-7; d_gene: TRBD1; v_gene: TRBV5-1; CDR3nt: TGCGCCAGCAGCTTGGACGGACAGGGCGGTTCCTACGAGCAGTACTTC; CDR3aa: CASSLDGQGGSYEQYF